This T cell receptor (beta chain) was sequenced for a study of shared clonotypes between healthy human individuals. About the research overall: Each donor's CD4 naive and CD4 memory cells filled three plates apiece, CD8 naive two, and CD8 memory one. Study-level findings and limits: Enrolling few donors narrowed the genetic and exposure-history diversity that was represented.

V was trimmed by 5 bases and J by 3 bases, leaving 14 bases between them. CDR3 length equals 14 residues. CDR1 ENHRY and CDR2 SYGVKD come from the germline V gene. The repertoire was sequenced with immunoSEQ multiplex PCR; TCRdb's copy has only in-frame clones and lacks some. The sample records about 2.2 million clones, 80% to 95% being singletons. Points on this clone: Its antigen is as yet unknown.

It was CD45RO-negative cells, positively selected for CCR7, that made up naive CD8 cells, with terminally differentiated effector memory CD45RA+ cells excluded. Study donors comprised healthy, HIV-negative adults devoid of recent acute infection or vaccination. Caucasian adults residing in Nashville, Tennessee made up all the donors. The sequence derives from a man between 18 and 29 years old in good health. Some clones in this sample may be carry-over from other donors' samples. The chain recombines TRBV10-3 with TRBJ2-7, with D tentatively TRBD2 (6 bases). Sequencing was performed on naive CD8+ T cells from PBMCs. CDR3 nucleotides: TGTGCCATCAGTTTTAGCCTCGGGAGCTACGAGCAGTACTTC. It is translated as CAISFSLGSYEQYF.